Given below is one T cell receptor (beta chain) in context. No antigen is known for it. TCRdb re-called the 5' RACE reads with MiXCR, one entry per CDR3 protein. The sample contains around 220,000 distinct CDR3 sequences, 15% to 20% of which appear only once. This entry comes from a study of T-cell memory formation after mild COVID-19. Background on the study: Clustering of TCRs was largely donor specific.

Findings and caveats of the study: Clones contracting across day 15 to 85 had a balanced CD4/CD8 profile; later expanding clones leaned CD4+. Within pre-infection memory, some responding clones were found, suggesting cross-reactive memory joined.

The TCR comes from a young man who had mild COVID-19 (a few samples of this study predate the infection). Cell type and time point are not known. The sample comprised PBMCs or a T cell subset sorted from them (not recorded which).

DNA of the CDR3: TGTGCCAGCAGCTCAAGCTATAATTCACCCCTCCACTTT. It encodes CASSSSYNSPLHF. The chain combines TRBV3-1 with TRBJ1-6; D gene ambiguous. Germline CDR1 and CDR2: LGHDT and YNNKEL (reference sequence). V was cut by 5 bases and J by 3 bases, with 5 bases left in between. The CDR3 length is 13 residues.